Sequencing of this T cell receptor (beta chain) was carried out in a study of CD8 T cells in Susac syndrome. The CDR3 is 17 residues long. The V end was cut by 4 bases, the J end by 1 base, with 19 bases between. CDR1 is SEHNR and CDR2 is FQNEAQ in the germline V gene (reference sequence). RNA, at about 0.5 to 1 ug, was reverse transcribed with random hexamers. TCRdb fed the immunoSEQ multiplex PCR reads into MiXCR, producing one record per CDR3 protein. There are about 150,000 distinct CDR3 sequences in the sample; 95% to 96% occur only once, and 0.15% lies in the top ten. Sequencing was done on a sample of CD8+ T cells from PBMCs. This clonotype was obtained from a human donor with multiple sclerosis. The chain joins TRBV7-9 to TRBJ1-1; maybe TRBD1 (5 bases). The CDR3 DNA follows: TGTGCCAGCAGCTCCTCACTTGGGGCAGGAAAGAACACTGAAGCTTTCTTT. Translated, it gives CASSSSLGAGKNTEAFF.